These 20 T cell receptor beta chains share one sample of origin, sequenced in a study of pediatric ulcerative colitis. Profiled with immunoSEQ multiplex PCR; TCRdb holds only in-frame clones, not every one. The repertoire holds around 18,000 clones, roughly 69% seen once, with approximately 6.3% in the top ten. The rectum was sampled with one to two pinch biopsies at colonoscopy. Sequencing was done on a sample of gut tissue. The receptors were sampled from a boy younger than 18 with moderate ulcerative colitis.

In DNA form, the CDR3 reads TGTGCCAGCAGCTTAGAACTAGAGCAGTACTTC. Protein: CASSLELEQYF. J is TRBJ2-7 and V is TRBV7-8; D is unresolved. The V and J ends lost 1 base and 7 bases respectively, with 5 bases between them. The CDR3 sequence is 11 residues long. Germline V gene lookup returns CDR1 SGHVS and CDR2 FQNEAQ.

This rearrangement joins TRBV25-1 to TRBJ1-4; no reliable D call. Trimming took 9 bases from V and 2 from J, leaving 13 bases between them. Looked up from germline, CDR1 is MGHDK and CDR2 is SYGVNS. The CDR3 is made up of 14 amino acids. The CDR3 spells CARLHSKTNEKLFF. CDR3 nucleotides: TGTGCCAGACTTCACAGTAAGACTAATGAAAAACTGTTTTTT.

The chain is built from TRBV15 and TRBJ2-1; 10 bases align to TRBD2. J was trimmed by 7 bases and V by 1 base; bases with no gene match: 4. The CDR3 loop spans 15 amino acids. Germline V gene data show CDR1 as LNHNV and CDR2 as YYDKDF (reference sequence). The CDR3 DNA reads as TGTGCCACCAGCAGAGTAACTAGCGGGATGAATGAGCAGTTCTTC. This gives the protein CATSRVTSGMNEQFF.

This chain connects TRBV11-2 to TRBJ1-1; D may be TRBD1 (5 bases). The CDR3 runs to 11 residues. V was clipped by 7 bases and J by 5 bases, with 8 bases between them. CDR1 is SGHAT, CDR2 FQNNGV, per germline. DNA for the CDR3: TGTGCCAGCATACGACAGACTGAAGCTTTCTTT. As protein: CASIRQTEAFF.

This chain uses TRBV28 with TRBJ2-7, with 8 bases identical to TRBD1. In germline, CDR1 is MDHEN, CDR2 SYDVKM. Trimming took 5 bases from V and 6 from J; bases not matched to a gene: 18. The CDR3 totals 17 residues. The CDR3 DNA reads as TGTGCCAGCAGTGGGAGAAGACCCGGGACAGGTACGTTCGAGCAGTACTTC. Amino acid sequence: CASSGRRPGTGTFEQYF. The full variable domain, in which reference TRBV28 and TRBJ2-7 provide the parts outside the CDR3, is DVKVTQSSRYLVKRTGEKVFLECVQDMDHENMFWYRQDPGLGLRLIYFSYDVKMKEKGDIPEGYSVSREKKERFSLILESASTNQTSMYLCASSGRRPGTGTFEQYFGPGTRLTVT.

J is TRBJ1-1 and V is TRBV10-3, with unresolved D. Deletions cut 2 bases from V and 1 base from J, with 14 bases between. Germline-derived CDR1 and CDR2 are ENHRY and SYGVKD. The CDR3 is 16 residues long. The CDR3 DNA reads as TGTGCCATCAGTGAGGTGGGATACCCACGGAACACTGAAGCTTTCTTT. It is translated as CAISEVGYPRNTEAFF.

The chain couples TRBV25-1 to TRBJ1-2, with D hard to call. The CDR3 loop spans 13 amino acids. V was cut by 4 bases and J by 0 bases, with 6 bases left in between. Germline loops: CDR1 MGHDK, CDR2 SYGVNS. CDR3 DNA sequence: TGTGCCAGCAGTGTTTTGCCTAACTATGGCTACACCTTC. This codes for CASSVLPNYGYTF.

The chain is built from TRBV18 and TRBJ1-4, with 9 bases lining up with TRBD1. CDR3 length: 15 amino acids. The trim removed 4 bases at V and 3 bases at J, leaving 3 bases unmatched. In germline, CDR1 is KGHSH, CDR2 LQKENI. CDR3: CASSLQGASNEKLFF. The DNA for the CDR3 is TGTGCCAGCTCACTACAGGGGGCTTCTAATGAAAAACTGTTTTTT.

This chain connects TRBV12-5 to TRBJ1-2; 8 positions match TRBD1. The CDR3 is made up of 14 amino acids. Germline CDR1 and CDR2: LGHNT and FRNRAP. V was clipped by 5 bases and J by 4 bases; unmatched bases: 6. CDR3 sequence: CASGMAGGTYGYTF. CDR3 sequence (DNA): TGTGCTAGTGGTATGGCAGGGGGCACCTATGGCTACACCTTC.

V usage is TRBV7-2 and J usage is TRBJ2-2; TRBD2 matches at 7 bases. J lost 5 bases, V lost 6 bases, and 12 bases had no gene match. CDR3 length: 16 residues. Germline assignment: CDR1 SGHTA and CDR2 FQGNSA. The CDR3 spells CASSNLGGTGTGELFF. The CDR3 DNA follows: TGTGCCAGCAGTAACCTGGGAGGGACGGGGACCGGGGAGCTGTTTTTT.

The chain recombines TRBV6-6 with TRBJ2-7; TRBD2 might be the D (6 bases). V was clipped by 0 bases and J by 1 base, with 10 bases between them. Germline CDR1 reads MNHNY; CDR2 reads SVGAGI (reference sequence). This CDR3 comprises 15 residues. The CDR3 here is CASSYSSGRSYEQYF. As DNA, the CDR3 is TGTGCCAGCAGTTACTCGTCGGGGAGGTCCTACGAGCAGTACTTC.

The V and J genes are TRBV11-2 and TRBJ2-1; D is undetermined. Germline V gene sequence: CDR1 SGHAT, CDR2 FQNNGV. V was trimmed by 8 bases and J by 8 bases, leaving 16 bases between them. The length of the CDR3 is 13 residues. CDR3 DNA sequence: TGTGCCAGCTACCCGTTTCCCTCGGATGAGCAGTTCTTC. Encoded protein: CASYPFPSDEQFF. Supplemented by reference TRBV11-2 and TRBJ2-1, the full variable domain reads EAGVAQSPRYKIIEKRQSVAFWCNPISGHATLYWYQQILGQGPKLLIQFQNNGVVDDSQLPKDRFSAERLKGVDSTLKIQPAKLEDSAVYLCASYPFPSDEQFFGPGTRLTVL.

This clone turned up a few times. The chain joins TRBV4-1 to TRBJ1-1; D is undetermined. V was shortened by 2 bases and J by 5 bases, with 3 bases between the two germline ends. This CDR3 comprises 11 residues. Looked up from germline, CDR1 is MGHRA and CDR2 is YSYEKL. CDR3 residues: CASSQLTEAFF. As DNA, the CDR3 is TGCGCCAGCAGCCAACTTACTGAAGCTTTCTTT.

The sample holds one count of this clone. This CDR3 is CASSLVGAPGEKLFF. The CDR3 DNA sequence: TGTGCCAGCAGCTTAGTAGGCGCACCGGGGGAAAAACTGTTTTTT. The chain uses TRBV5-4 and TRBJ1-4; D unresolved. Trimming took off 2 bases at V and 8 bases at J, with 16 bases between the two ends. The CDR3 has 15 amino acids. Germline lookup yields CDR1 SGHNT and CDR2 YYREEE (reference sequence).

The V and J genes are TRBV27 and TRBJ2-7; 9 bases are a match to TRBD2. Per germline, CDR1 MNHEY and CDR2 SMNVEV (reference sequence). J lost 2 bases, V lost 5 bases, and 4 bases had no gene match. The CDR3 loop spans 14 amino acids. Here the CDR3 DNA reads TGTGCCAGCAGTCGATCTAGCGGGACCTACGAGCAGTACTTC. It yields the protein CASSRSSGTYEQYF.

J is TRBJ2-3 and V is TRBV14; 10 bases are shared with TRBD2. The CDR3 contains 17 residues. V dropped 4 bases and J dropped 5; count of bases not matched to a gene: 12. Germline V gene sequence: CDR1 SGHDN, CDR2 FVKESK. CDR3 nucleotide sequence: TGTGCCAGCAGCCCGTTCCGGAGCGGGGGGGCAATAGATACGCAGTATTTT. Translation: CASSPFRSGGAIDTQYF.

The chain joins TRBV18 to TRBJ1-6; D is unresolved. V lost 2 bases and J 7 bases, leaving 15 bases between the germline ends. CDR3 length: 16 residues. Germline CDR1 is KGHSH and CDR2 is LQKENI. The CDR3 coding sequence is TGTGCCAGCTCACCAAGCTTCCGGGCCCTCAATTCACCCCTCCACTTT. Amino acids: CASSPSFRALNSPLHF.

This clone occurred a few times. This chain connects TRBV2 to TRBJ1-2; 7 bases are a match to TRBD1. With V trimmed by 8 bases and J by 2 bases, 8 bases remained unmatched. Per germline, CDR1 SNHLY and CDR2 FYNNEI. The CDR3 totals 14 residues. CDR3 DNA: TGTGCCAGCCCAAACAGGGGTGAGAACTATGGCTACACCTTC. Translated: CASPNRGENYGYTF.

The CDR3 coding sequence is TGTGCCATCAGTCCTGAGACAGGGAGAGGCTACACCTTC. Its protein is CAISPETGRGYTF. The chain combines TRBV10-3 with TRBJ1-2, with TRBD1 matching over 7 bases. The trim removed 5 bases at V and 8 bases at J, leaving 8 bases unmatched. The CDR3 contains 13 residues. Germline V CDR1 and CDR2: ENHRY, SYGVKD.

This chain uses TRBV5-8 with TRBJ2-1; 8 bases match TRBD2. CDR3 length: 15 amino acids. J gave up 7 bases and V 2 bases, and 8 bases lay outside the gene matches. The germline V gene encodes CDR1 SGHTS and CDR2 YDEGEE. CDR3: CASSFRGGSWNEQFF. The CDR3 DNA follows: TGTGCCAGCAGCTTTCGGGGGGGCTCGTGGAATGAGCAGTTCTTC.